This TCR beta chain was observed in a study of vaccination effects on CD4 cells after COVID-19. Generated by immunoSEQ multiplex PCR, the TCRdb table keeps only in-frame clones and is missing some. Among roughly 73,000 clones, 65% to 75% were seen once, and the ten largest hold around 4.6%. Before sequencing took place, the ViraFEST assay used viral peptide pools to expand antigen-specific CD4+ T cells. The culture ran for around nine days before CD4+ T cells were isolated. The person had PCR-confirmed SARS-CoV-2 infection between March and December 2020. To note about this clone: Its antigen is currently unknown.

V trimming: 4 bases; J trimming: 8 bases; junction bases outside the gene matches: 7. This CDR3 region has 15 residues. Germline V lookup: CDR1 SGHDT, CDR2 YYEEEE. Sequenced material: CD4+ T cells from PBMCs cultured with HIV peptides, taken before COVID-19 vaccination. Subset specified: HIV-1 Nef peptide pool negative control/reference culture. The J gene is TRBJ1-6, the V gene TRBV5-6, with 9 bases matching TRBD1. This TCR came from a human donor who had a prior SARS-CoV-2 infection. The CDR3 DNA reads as TGTGCCAGCAGCCCCTCGGGACAGGGACATTCACCCCTCCACTTT. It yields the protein CASSPSGQGHSPLHF.